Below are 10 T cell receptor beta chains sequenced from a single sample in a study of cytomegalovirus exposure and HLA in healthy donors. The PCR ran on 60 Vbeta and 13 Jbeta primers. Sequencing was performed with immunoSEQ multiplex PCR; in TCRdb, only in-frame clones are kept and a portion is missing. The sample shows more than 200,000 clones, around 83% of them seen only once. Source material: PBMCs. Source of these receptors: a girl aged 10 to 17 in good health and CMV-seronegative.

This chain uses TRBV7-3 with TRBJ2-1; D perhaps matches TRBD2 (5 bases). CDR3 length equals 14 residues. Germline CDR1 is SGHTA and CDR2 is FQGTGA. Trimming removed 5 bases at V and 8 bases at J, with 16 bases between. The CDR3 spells CASSAHSTGDEQFF. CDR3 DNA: TGTGCCAGCAGCGCGCACAGTACCGGGGATGAGCAGTTCTTC.

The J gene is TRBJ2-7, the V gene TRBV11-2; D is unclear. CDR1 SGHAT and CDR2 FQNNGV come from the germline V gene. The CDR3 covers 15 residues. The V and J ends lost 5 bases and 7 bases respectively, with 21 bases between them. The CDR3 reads CASSPSTGSIGEQYF. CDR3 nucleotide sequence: TGTGCCAGCAGCCCGTCGACTGGTTCTATTGGGGAGCAGTACTTC.

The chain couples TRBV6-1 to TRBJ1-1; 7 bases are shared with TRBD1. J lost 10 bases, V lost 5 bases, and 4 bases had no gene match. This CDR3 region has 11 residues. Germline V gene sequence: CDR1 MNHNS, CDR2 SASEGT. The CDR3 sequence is CASSSTGRAFF. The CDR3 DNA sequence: TGTGCCAGCAGTTCGACAGGGAGAGCTTTCTTT.

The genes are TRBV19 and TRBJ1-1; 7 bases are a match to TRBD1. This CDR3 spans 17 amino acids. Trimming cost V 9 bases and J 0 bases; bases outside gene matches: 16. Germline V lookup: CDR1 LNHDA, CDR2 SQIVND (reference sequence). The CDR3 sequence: CASNSGTEHPMNTEAFF. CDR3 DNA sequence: TGTGCCAGCAACTCCGGGACAGAGCATCCTATGAACACTGAAGCTTTCTTT.

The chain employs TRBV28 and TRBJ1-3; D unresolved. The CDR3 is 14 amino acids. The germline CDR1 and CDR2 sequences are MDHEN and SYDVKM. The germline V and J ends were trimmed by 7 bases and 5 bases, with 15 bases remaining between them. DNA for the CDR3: TGTGCCAGCATCCCGGACGGGATTAGAAACACCATATATTTT. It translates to CASIPDGIRNTIYF.

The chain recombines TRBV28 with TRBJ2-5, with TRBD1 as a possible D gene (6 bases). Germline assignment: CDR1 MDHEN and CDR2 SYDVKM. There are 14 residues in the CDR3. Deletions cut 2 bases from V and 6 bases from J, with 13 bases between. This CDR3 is CASSLEYRVQTQYF. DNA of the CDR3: TGTGCCAGCAGTTTAGAATACAGGGTACAGACCCAGTACTTC.

In nucleotides, the CDR3 is TGTGCCAGCAGTCCCGACAGGCGTCGGAGCTACACCTTC. It is translated as CASSPDRRRSYTF. The V and J genes are TRBV5-6 and TRBJ1-2; possibly TRBD1 for D (6 bases). The V gene's germline CDR1 is SGHDT and CDR2 YYEEEE. This CDR3 region has 13 residues. Trimming took off 5 bases at V and 9 bases at J, with 17 bases between the two ends.

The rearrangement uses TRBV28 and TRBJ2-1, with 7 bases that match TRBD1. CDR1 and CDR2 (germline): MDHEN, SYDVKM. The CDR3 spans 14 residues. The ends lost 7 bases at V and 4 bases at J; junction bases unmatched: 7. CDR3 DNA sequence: TGTGCCAGCATACCGGGACAGTGGTACAATGAGCAGTTCTTC. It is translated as CASIPGQWYNEQFF.

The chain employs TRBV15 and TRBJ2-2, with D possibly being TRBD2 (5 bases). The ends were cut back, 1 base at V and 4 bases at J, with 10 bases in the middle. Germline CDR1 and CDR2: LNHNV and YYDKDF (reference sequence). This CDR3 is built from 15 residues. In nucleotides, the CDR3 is TGTGCCACCAGCAGAGGGACTGAGATCACCGGGGAGCTGTTTTTT. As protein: CATSRGTEITGELFF.

The CDR3 nucleotides are TGCGCCCGTATTAGCGGGAGAAGCACAGATACGCAGTATTTT. Protein product: CARISGRSTDTQYF. The chain has TRBV5-1 and TRBJ2-3; TRBD2 matches 9 bases. V was pared by 10 bases and J by 0 bases, with 6 bases of the junction left unmatched. CDR1 is SGHRS, CDR2 YFSETQ, per germline. There are 14 residues in the CDR3.